The 26 T cell receptor beta chains given below trace back to one sample, sequenced in a study of blood T cell repertoires in COVID-19. TCRdb keeps only in-frame clones here, not all; method: immunoSEQ multiplex PCR. The table shows fewer than 65,000 clones, with around four fifths occurring only once. Sequenced input: peripheral blood. Every receptor here comes from a man younger than 40 with COVID-19, enrolled during active disease.

The sample holds one count of this clone. This chain connects TRBV4-1 to TRBJ1-1; maybe TRBD1 (5 bases). Germline V gene data show CDR1 as MGHRA and CDR2 as YSYEKL. With 4 bases removed from V and 3 bases from J, the gap between germline ends came to 12 bases. This CDR3 contains 14 residues. DNA of the CDR3: TGCGCCAGCAGCCCCACAGACAGTTACACTGAAGCTTTCTTT. This codes for CASSPTDSYTEAFF.

The rearrangement joins TRBV5-8 to TRBJ1-3; D is uncertain. CDR3 size: 15 residues. Germline V gives CDR1 SGHTS, CDR2 YDEGEE. The V gene lost 5 bases and the J gene lost 4 bases, with 16 bases spanning the gap. The CDR3 is CASSEDFSSGNTIYF. The CDR3 nucleotides read TGTGCCAGCAGTGAGGACTTCAGCTCGGGAAACACCATATATTTT.

This clone has just a few counts. V and J are TRBV11-2 and TRBJ2-7; TRBD1 matches 8 bases. Looked up from germline, CDR1 is SGHAT and CDR2 is FQNNGV. This CDR3 has 14 amino acids. With 3 bases clipped from V and 1 base from J, the junction kept 2 bases outside the gene matches. CDR3 nucleotides: TGTGCCAGCAGCTTGACAGGGGCGTCCTACGAGCAGTACTTC. It translates to CASSLTGASYEQYF.

The V gene is TRBV9, the J gene TRBJ2-1, with TRBD1 as a possible D gene (6 bases). V lost 0 bases and J 4 bases, leaving 11 bases between the germline ends. The CDR3 consists of 15 residues. CDR1 and CDR2 from the germline V gene are SGDLS and YYNGEE. CDR3 sequence: CASSVEGTTYNEQFF. The CDR3 coding sequence is TGTGCCAGCAGCGTAGAGGGGACAACATACAATGAGCAGTTCTTC.

This clone was counted a single time. The V and J genes are TRBV7-9 and TRBJ1-1, with D unclear. The V gene lost 8 bases and the J gene lost 3 bases, with 7 bases spanning the gap. Per germline, CDR1 SEHNR and CDR2 FQNEAQ (reference sequence). The CDR3 loop spans 11 amino acids. As DNA, the CDR3 is TGTGCCAGCGCCCGGGACACTGAAGCTTTCTTT. Protein: CASARDTEAFF. Full variable domain (missing parts from reference TRBV7-9 and TRBJ1-1): DTGVSQNPRHKITKRGQNVTFRCDPISEHNRLYWYRQTLGQGPEFLTYFQNEAQLEKSRLLSDRFSAERPKGSFSTLEIQRTEQGDSAMYLCASARDTEAFFGQGTRLTVV.

The V and J genes are TRBV19 and TRBJ2-2; 8 positions agree with TRBD2. CDR3 length: 15 residues. Germline V gene sequence: CDR1 LNHDA, CDR2 SQIVND (reference sequence). The J segment lost 7 bases and the V segment lost 7 bases, leaving 11 bases of the junction unmatched. The CDR3 spells CASTQREWGVGELFF. CDR3 DNA: TGTGCCAGTACCCAGCGGGAGTGGGGTGTCGGGGAGCTGTTTTTT.

This sequence joins TRBV11-2 and TRBJ2-7; D perhaps matches TRBD1 (5 bases). There are 16 residues in the CDR3. From germline, CDR1 is SGHAT and CDR2 FQNNGV. V shed 3 bases and J shed 0 bases, with 15 bases lying between them. As DNA, the CDR3 is TGTGCCAGCAGCTTGGGTGGGCAGGGTCCCTCCTACGAGCAGTACTTC. It is translated as CASSLGGQGPSYEQYF.

This sequence joins TRBV9 and TRBJ2-2, with D perhaps TRBD2 (5 bases). This CDR3 has 13 amino acids. Germline CDR1 and CDR2: SGDLS and YYNGEE. Trimming removed 4 bases at V and 7 bases at J, with 11 bases between. The CDR3 region is CASSLGGLGELFF. The CDR3 nucleotides are TGTGCCAGCAGCCTTGGAGGACTCGGGGAGCTGTTTTTT.

The rearrangement links TRBV5-4 to TRBJ2-5, with 7 bases fitting TRBD1. After removal of 2 bases from V and 7 bases from J, the junction contained 5 bases not matched to a gene. Germline V gene data show CDR1 as SGHNT and CDR2 as YYREEE (reference sequence). CDR3 length: 13 residues. The CDR3 loop is CASSFDRAATQYF. CDR3 sequence (DNA): TGTGCCAGCAGCTTTGACAGGGCCGCGACCCAGTACTTC.

The rearrangement joins TRBV5-6 to TRBJ2-1; 9 nucleotides line up with TRBD1. Per the germline V gene, CDR1 is SGHDT and CDR2 is YYEEEE. The CDR3 has 17 residues. With V trimmed by 0 bases and J by 5 bases, 9 bases remained unmatched. The CDR3 DNA follows: TGTGCCAGCAGCTTGGTATTGTGGACAGGGGCCGACAATGAGCAGTTCTTC. Translating it yields CASSLVLWTGADNEQFF. The entire variable domain, with the rest obtained from reference TRBV5-6 and TRBJ2-1, is as follows: DAGVTQSPTHLIKTRGQQVTLRCSPKSGHDTVSWYQQALGQGPQFIFQYYEEEERQRGNFPDRFSGHQFPNYSSELNVNALLLGDSALYLCASSLVLWTGADNEQFFGPGTRLTVL.

The J gene is TRBJ2-5, the V gene TRBV29-1, with D perhaps TRBD2 (5 bases). Germline V gene data show CDR1 as SQVTM and CDR2 as ANQGSEA. Deletions cut 4 bases from V and 1 base from J, with 10 bases between. There are 13 residues in the CDR3. The CDR3 region has the DNA TGCAGCGTTGCGGGAAGTTTCCAAGAGACCCAGTACTTC. It codes for CSVAGSFQETQYF.

As regards this clone: Other DNA sequences from this sample encode an identical CDR3 as well. In DNA, the CDR3 is TGCAGCGGAGGACTCAACAATGAGCAGTTCTTC. Protein: CSGGLNNEQFF. The chain recombines TRBV29-1 with TRBJ2-1, with TRBD2 as a possible D gene (5 bases). CDR1 SQVTM and CDR2 ANQGSEA come from the germline V gene. CDR3 length equals 11 residues. V was clipped by 7 bases and J by 5 bases, with 9 bases between them.

This sequence joins TRBV20-1 and TRBJ1-4; TRBD1 is a possible D gene (5 bases). The CDR3 extends over 11 amino acids. Germline V CDR1 and CDR2: DFQATT, SNEGSKA (reference sequence). Written as DNA, the CDR3 is TGCAGAGTACAGGCTAATGAAAAACTGTTTTTT. Its translation is CRVQANEKLFF.

The chain has TRBV3-1 (or the pseudogene TRBV3-2) and TRBJ1-2; 7 bases line up with TRBD1. Germline V gene lookup returns CDR1 LGHDT and CDR2 YNNKEL (reference sequence). With V trimmed by 1 base and J by 8 bases, 4 bases remained unmatched. This CDR3 region has 13 residues. The CDR3 sequence: CASSQATGWGYTF. DNA for the CDR3: TGTGCCAGCAGCCAAGCGACAGGGTGGGGCTACACCTTC.

CDR3 sequence reads: CASSSSRTSGRRDTQYF. CDR3 nucleotides: TGTGCCAGCAGCTCGAGTAGGACTAGCGGGAGAAGGGATACGCAGTATTTT. This rearrangement joins TRBV9 to TRBJ2-3; the match to TRBD2 covers 13 bases. CDR3 length equals 17 residues. Germline-derived CDR1 and CDR2 are SGDLS and YYNGEE. Trimming took 4 bases from V and 6 from J; bases not matched to a gene: 11.

This clone occurred once. This chain links TRBV19 with TRBJ1-5; weak D call: TRBD1 (5 bases). Trimming pared 6 bases from V and 0 bases from J, leaving 12 bases between. The germline gives CDR1 LNHDA, CDR2 SQIVND (reference sequence). The CDR3 contains 15 residues. As DNA, the CDR3 is TGTGCCAGTAGAAACGGGGGGAATAGCAATCAGCCCCAGCATTTT. Translating it yields CASRNGGNSNQPQHF.

This chain uses TRBV6-5 with TRBJ2-7; no firm D call. This CDR3 is built from 11 residues. Per the germline V gene, CDR1 is MNHEY and CDR2 is SVGAGI. V was pared by 4 bases and J by 4 bases, with 5 bases between. The CDR3 here is CASSSKYEQYF. CDR3 DNA: TGTGCCAGCAGTTCCAAATACGAGCAGTACTTC.

CDR3 DNA: TGTGCCAGCAGCTTCGGAGACAGGGTAGGAAACACCATATATTTT. It translates to CASSFGDRVGNTIYF. This chain joins TRBV5-6 and TRBJ1-3, with 7 bases lining up with TRBD1. CDR1 is SGHDT and CDR2 is YYEEEE in the germline V gene. The CDR3 is made up of 15 amino acids. The V gene end was trimmed by 2 bases and the J gene end by 4 bases; junction bases not matched to a gene: 6.

This clone was picked up a small number of times. The chain links TRBV6-4 to TRBJ1-2; 12 positions match TRBD1. The CDR3 has 15 amino acids. V was pared by 0 bases and J by 6 bases, with 2 bases of the junction left unmatched. Germline V gene data show CDR1 as MRHNA and CDR2 as SNTAGT. The CDR3, as DNA: TGTGCCAGCAGTGACTCGGGACAGGGGGCAGATGGCTACACCTTC. Amino acids: CASSDSGQGADGYTF.

The rearrangement joins TRBV18 to TRBJ1-5, with D possibly matching TRBD1 (5 bases). The germline gives CDR1 KGHSH, CDR2 LQKENI. V was clipped by 4 bases and J by 5 bases, with 9 bases between them. CDR3 length: 13 residues. CDR3 DNA sequence: TGTGCCAGCTCACATGGGACTGATCAGCCCCAGCATTTT. Translated: CASSHGTDQPQHF.

This sequence joins TRBV9 and TRBJ2-1; a weak D match, TRBD2 (5 bases). Germline CDR1 SGDLS, CDR2 YYNGEE. V shed 4 bases and J shed 9 bases, with 17 bases lying between them. There are 14 residues in the CDR3. The CDR3 sequence is CASSPTDGVFEQFF. The CDR3 coding sequence is TGTGCCAGCAGCCCGACGGACGGGGTGTTTGAGCAGTTCTTC. Complete variable domain (other parts from reference TRBV9 and TRBJ2-1): DSGVTQTPKHLITATGQRVTLRCSPRSGDLSVYWYQQSLDQGLQFLIQYYNGEERAKGNILERFSAQQFPDLHSELNLSSLELGDSALYFCASSPTDGVFEQFFGPGTRLTVL.

This chain links TRBV27 with TRBJ2-1, with 9 bases identical to TRBD1. The CDR3 consists of 15 residues. CDR1 and CDR2 (germline): MNHEY, SMNVEV (reference sequence). V lost 2 bases and J lost 9; bases outside the gene matches: 8. This CDR3 is CASSLRDREWGEQFF. CDR3 in DNA: TGTGCCAGCAGTTTAAGGGACAGGGAATGGGGTGAGCAGTTCTTC.

This clone came up a few times. This chain connects TRBV6-4 to TRBJ2-1; 9 nucleotides match TRBD2. With 3 bases clipped from V and 7 bases from J, the junction kept 4 bases outside the gene matches. Looked up from germline, CDR1 is MRHNA and CDR2 is SNTAGT. The CDR3 covers 14 residues. CDR3 DNA sequence: TGTGCCAGCAGTGAAGGTAGCGGGAGTAATGAGCAGTTCTTC. It encodes CASSEGSGSNEQFF.

The J gene is TRBJ2-3, the V gene TRBV6-4; D gene unclear. The ends were cut back, 6 bases at V and 4 bases at J, with 11 bases in the middle. Per germline, CDR1 MRHNA and CDR2 SNTAGT. The CDR3 length is 13 residues. CDR3 amino acids: CASSAGEADTQYF. The CDR3 DNA sequence: TGTGCCAGCAGCGCCGGAGAGGCAGATACGCAGTATTTT.

The V and J genes are TRBV15 and TRBJ2-5, with D tentatively TRBD1 (6 bases). The V gene's germline CDR1 is LNHNV and CDR2 YYDKDF (reference sequence). This CDR3 comprises 15 residues. Trimming left V 5 bases short and J 4 bases short, with 17 bases between. CDR3 region: CATSAETGFGETQYF. The CDR3 region has the DNA TGTGCCACCAGCGCAGAGACAGGATTCGGAGAGACCCAGTACTTC.

This clone occurred once. This rearrangement joins TRBV24-1 to TRBJ1-5; the match to TRBD1 covers 10 bases. This CDR3 has 17 residues. V dropped 7 bases and J dropped 5; count of bases not matched to a gene: 13. Germline values: CDR1 KGHDR, CDR2 SFDVKD. CDR3 sequence (DNA): TGTGCCACCAGCGGGACAGGGGACGCAACGACCTATCAGCCCCAGCATTTT. Its protein product is CATSGTGDATTYQPQHF.